One and the same sample provided the 15 T cell receptor beta chains below, sequenced in a study of blood T cell repertoires in COVID-19. TCRdb's table, derived via immunoSEQ multiplex PCR, lists solely in-frame clones and lacks some. The sample lists some 300,000 clones; about 90% were seen once. The sequenced sample consisted of PBMCs or T cells enriched from blood (not recorded which). The receptors were sampled from a woman younger than 45 who had recovered from COVID-19.

This sequence joins TRBV7-2 and TRBJ2-2; 8 bases fit TRBD2. Germline V gene sequence: CDR1 SGHTA, CDR2 FQGNSA. This CDR3 has 15 amino acids. The V and J ends lost 10 bases and 6 bases, in that order; junction bases with no gene match: 13. The CDR3 loop reads CATSGREEVAGELFF. The DNA of the CDR3 is TGTGCCACCTCAGGGCGGGAGGAAGTCGCCGGGGAGCTGTTTTTT.

The table lists this clone with a count of one. The chain has TRBV6-2 or TRBV6-3 and TRBJ2-3; 7 positions match TRBD2. Trimming cost V 2 bases and J 1 base; bases outside gene matches: 3. The CDR3 extends over 15 amino acids. Per the germline V gene, CDR1 is MNHEY and CDR2 is SVGEGT. CDR3 in amino acids: CASSYQAGGTDTQYF. CDR3 nucleotide sequence: TGTGCCAGCAGTTACCAGGCGGGGGGCACAGATACGCAGTATTTT.

The genes are TRBV19 and TRBJ2-1; 7 bases match TRBD2. CDR1 is LNHDA, CDR2 SQIVND, per germline (reference sequence). The V and J ends lost 5 bases and 4 bases, in that order; junction bases with no gene match: 5. This CDR3 contains 14 residues. The CDR3 reads CASSPASGYNEQFF. Here the CDR3 DNA reads TGTGCCAGTAGTCCGGCTAGCGGATACAATGAGCAGTTCTTC. Full variable domain (outside the CDR3, taken from reference TRBV19 and TRBJ2-1): DGGITQSPKYLFRKEGQNVTLSCEQNLNHDAMYWYRQDPGQGLRLIYYSQIVNDFQKGDIAEGYSVSREKKESFPLTVTSAQKNPTAFYLCASSPASGYNEQFFGPGTRLTVL.

Comment on this clone: One junction end does not reproduce the germline sequence, and a read error may be involved. J is TRBJ1-3 and V is TRBV7-7; D remains ambiguous. This CDR3 has 13 amino acids. Germline values: CDR1 SSHAT, CDR2 FNYEAQ (reference sequence). The CDR3 DNA reads TGTGCTAGCAGCTCAAATCATGGAAACACCATATATTTT. Protein: CASSSNHGNTIYF.

This clone was recorded once. The J gene is TRBJ2-7, the V gene TRBV7-6, with 11 bases aligning to TRBD1. Germline V gives CDR1 SGHVS, CDR2 FNYEAQ. The CDR3 length is 18 residues. V lost 1 base to trimming and J lost 0 bases; unmatched junction nucleotides: 8. The CDR3 nucleotides are TGTGCCAGCAGCTTAGGACCAGGGACAGGGGGTAGCTCCTACGAGCAGTACTTC. Residues: CASSLGPGTGGSSYEQYF.

V and J are TRBV6-5 and TRBJ1-1; TRBD1 might be the D (5 bases). This CDR3 comprises 13 residues. Germline CDR1 is MNHEY and CDR2 is SVGAGI. Trimming took 4 bases from V and 7 from J, leaving 13 bases between them. The CDR3 reads CASSWGENGEAFF. DNA for the CDR3: TGTGCCAGCAGTTGGGGGGAAAATGGTGAAGCTTTCTTT.

The chain links TRBV2 to TRBJ2-7; D may be TRBD2 (5 bases). This CDR3 is built from 15 residues. Looked up from germline, CDR1 is SNHLY and CDR2 is FYNNEI. V was shortened by 1 base and J by 0 bases, with 10 bases between the two germline ends. This CDR3 reads CASSEGHGLSYEQYF. CDR3 bases: TGTGCCAGCAGTGAAGGACACGGACTCTCCTACGAGCAGTACTTC.

The J gene is TRBJ2-7, the V gene TRBV10-3; D call uncertain. Germline V gives CDR1 ENHRY, CDR2 SYGVKD. V lost 3 bases and J 4 bases, leaving 4 bases between the germline ends. CDR3 length: 11 amino acids. Here the CDR3 DNA reads TGTGCCATCAGTGACAGTTACGAGCAGTACTTC. It is translated as CAISDSYEQYF.

This chain connects TRBV3-1 (or the pseudogene TRBV3-2) to TRBJ1-3; maybe TRBD1 (6 bases). Trimming shortened V by 0 bases and J by 3 bases, and 9 bases separated the two germline ends. Looked up from germline, CDR1 is LGHDT and CDR2 is YNNKEL (reference sequence). The length of the CDR3 is 15 residues. Here the CDR3 reads CASSQEVQGGNTIYF. The CDR3 bases are TGTGCCAGCAGCCAAGAGGTACAGGGTGGAAACACCATATATTTT.

The chain employs TRBV28 and TRBJ1-4; D gene ambiguous. This CDR3 spans 12 amino acids. Per the germline V gene, CDR1 is MDHEN and CDR2 is SYDVKM. V lost 7 bases and J 5 bases, leaving 8 bases between the germline ends. CDR3 in amino acids: CASKNSNEKLFF. Here the CDR3 DNA reads TGTGCCAGCAAGAACAGCAATGAAAAACTGTTTTTT.

J is TRBJ1-2 and V is TRBV4-2; TRBD1 matches 8 bases. This CDR3 has 15 residues. The germline gives CDR1 LGHNA, CDR2 YNFKEQ. The V and J ends lost 1 base and 6 bases, in that order; junction bases with no gene match: 7. The CDR3 DNA is TGTGCCAGCAGCCAAGTCGGGGGCAGGGGGCATGGCTACACCTTC. Translated, it gives CASSQVGGRGHGYTF.

The chain has TRBV7-9 and TRBJ2-7; D unresolved. The CDR3 is 13 residues long. Germline-derived CDR1 and CDR2 are SEHNR and FQNEAQ (reference sequence). Trimming removed 2 bases from V and 4 bases from J, with 9 bases in between. The CDR3 is CASSLNSIYEQYF. CDR3 coding DNA: TGTGCCAGCAGCTTAAACTCAATATACGAGCAGTACTTC.

The chain uses TRBV27 and TRBJ2-7; a possible D gene is TRBD1 (6 bases). This CDR3 comprises 14 residues. Germline values: CDR1 MNHEY, CDR2 SMNVEV (reference sequence). V shed 3 bases and J shed 2 bases, with 11 bases lying between them. CDR3 amino acids: CASSLNRVAYEQYF. The CDR3 DNA reads as TGTGCCAGCAGTTTGAACAGGGTAGCCTACGAGCAGTACTTC.

This clone was observed once. V usage is TRBV28 and J usage is TRBJ1-2, with a weak D call TRBD1 (5 bases). Germline-derived CDR1 and CDR2 are MDHEN and SYDVKM. The CDR3 runs to 15 residues. V was trimmed by 3 bases and J by 6 bases, leaving 17 bases between them. For the CDR3, the DNA is TGTGCCAGCAGTTTCCCAGCGGGGGGTTGGGATGGCTACACCTTC. Protein sequence: CASSFPAGGWDGYTF.

The gene calls are TRBV15 and TRBJ1-6, with no clear D. Trimming left V 2 bases short and J 10 bases short, with 18 bases between. Germline V gene sequence: CDR1 LNHNV, CDR2 YYDKDF (reference sequence). The CDR3 loop spans 16 amino acids. The CDR3 is CATSRFVAAGGSPLHF. In nucleotides, the CDR3 is TGTGCCACCAGCAGATTCGTTGCGGCGGGTGGGTCACCCCTCCACTTT.